Listed below are T cell receptor beta chains from one sample, sequenced in a study of blood T cell repertoires in COVID-19. Some clones are missing from TCRdb's copy, which holds only in-frame ones; the method was immunoSEQ multiplex PCR. The sample consists of about 170,000 clones, over 75% of them appearing once. Material for sequencing was peripheral blood. The receptor source for this set is a man aged 55 to 70 who had recovered from COVID-19. The CDR3 runs from the conserved cysteine through the conserved F or W. The D gene is left open where the match is weak.

TRBD1 | TRBJ1-2 | TRBV11-2 | CASSPGTGVGGTF
TRBD2 | TRBJ2-3 | TRBV6-2/TRBV6-3 | CASSYGLAGGPSSTDTQYF
- | TRBJ1-2 | TRBV19 | CASSMWGANYGYTF
- | TRBJ1-1 | TRBV28 | CASSLDGSVGGRGTEAFF
- | TRBJ1-3 | TRBV21-1 | CASSKAQTPTGNTIYF
TRBD2 | TRBJ2-7 | TRBV19 | CASSRAGAYEQYF
TRBD1 | TRBJ1-2 | TRBV19 | CASSTTGVNLNYGYTF
- | TRBJ1-6 | TRBV10-3 | CAISEPKGAWNSPLHF
- | TRBJ1-6 | TRBV27 | CASSLTLANSPLHF
- | TRBJ1-1 | TRBV18 | CASSQRQDLNTEAFF
- | TRBJ2-3 | TRBV7-3 | CASSLSRTDTQYF
TRBD1 | TRBJ2-5 | TRBV24-1 | CATSDMDRGWETQYF
- | TRBJ1-1 | TRBV5-1 | CASSPSVPNTEAFF
- | TRBJ1-1 | TRBV6-5 | CASRDRYAFF
TRBD2 | TRBJ2-3 | TRBV11-3 | CASSSSGLASTDTQYF
- | TRBJ2-7 | TRBV3-1/TRBV3-2 | CASSQLYEQYF
- | TRBJ2-3 | TRBV19 | CASSTHRRGGDMVTDTQYF
TRBD1 | TRBJ2-3 | TRBV10-3 | CATNRQGQGEADTQYF
TRBD1 | TRBJ2-4 | TRBV3-1/TRBV3-2 | CASSQDRAINIQYF
TRBD2 | TRBJ2-6 | TRBV2 | CASRWRGVGANVLTF
- | TRBJ1-1 | TRBV7-2 | CASSLRGPGTLSGTEAFF
- | TRBJ2-7 | TRBV7-8 | CASSGRAGLYEQYF
- | TRBJ2-2 | TRBV7-7 | CASSLDAETGELFF
TRBD2 | TRBJ2-5 | TRBV5-8 | CASSSWTSGAQETQYF
- | TRBJ1-3 | TRBV6-5 | CASRYSMRSSGNTIYF
- | TRBJ2-7 | TRBV6-5 | CASSSYRVQEQYF
- | TRBJ1-5 | TRBV18 | CASSPSGDNQPQHF
- | TRBJ1-2 | TRBV7-9 | CASSQFSVGLYGYTF
- | TRBJ1-2 | TRBV5-1 | CASSLGQSGYTF
- | TRBJ1-4 | TRBV7-2 | CASSFQGTAEEKLFF
- | TRBJ2-1 | TRBV3-1/TRBV3-2 | CASSQAGSNEQFF
- | TRBJ2-3 | TRBV24-1 | CATSDPRQGTDTQYF
TRBD1 | TRBJ1-4 | TRBV18 | CASSPDETGGKLFF
TRBD1 | TRBJ2-1 | TRBV7-2 | CASSFRQGYSYNEQFF
TRBD1 | TRBJ1-4 | TRBV7-9 | CASSSKRDRVNEKLFF
- | TRBJ1-1 | TRBV6-5 | CASSYSPGVNTEAFF
TRBD1 | TRBJ2-6 | TRBV6-2/TRBV6-3 | CASSHVLGQGEAGANVLTF
- | TRBJ1-6 | TRBV30 | CAWSVAGTLGSPLHF
TRBD1 | TRBJ1-3 | TRBV19 | CASSKGASPPNTIYF
- | TRBJ2-3 | TRBV11-2 | CASSLYMGGGLDTQYF
TRBD2 | TRBJ2-1 | TRBV12-3/TRBV12-4 | CASWRTSGEQFF
- | TRBJ1-6 | TRBV4-1 | CASSQDGEDPVSPLHF
TRBD1 | TRBJ2-1 | TRBV5-1 | CASSLDGQELGEQFF
TRBD1 | TRBJ1-5 | TRBV18 | CASSQTTGGGQPQHF
- | TRBJ1-3 | TRBV19 | CASARGSGNTIYF
- | TRBJ2-7 | TRBV6-2/TRBV6-3 | CASSYSEFYEQYF
- | TRBJ1-4 | TRBV30 | CACKGGTNEKLFF
TRBD1 | TRBJ1-3 | TRBV18 | CASSLAQKGQKANTIYF
TRBD2 | TRBJ2-1 | TRBV9 | CASSSGTSASREQFF
TRBD2 | TRBJ2-1 | TRBV5-4 | CASSFKRGGNEQFF